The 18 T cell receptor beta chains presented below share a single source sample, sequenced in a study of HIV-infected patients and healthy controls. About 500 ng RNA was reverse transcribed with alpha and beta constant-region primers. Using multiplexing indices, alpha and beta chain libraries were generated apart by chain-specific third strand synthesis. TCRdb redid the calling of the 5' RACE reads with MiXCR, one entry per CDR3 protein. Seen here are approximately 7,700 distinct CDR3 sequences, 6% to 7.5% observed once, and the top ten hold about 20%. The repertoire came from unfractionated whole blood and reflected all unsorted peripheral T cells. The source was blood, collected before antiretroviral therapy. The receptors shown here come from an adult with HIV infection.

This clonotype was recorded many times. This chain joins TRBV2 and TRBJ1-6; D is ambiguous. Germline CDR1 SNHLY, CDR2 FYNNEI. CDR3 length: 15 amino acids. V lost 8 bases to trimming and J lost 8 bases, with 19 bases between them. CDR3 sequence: CASLRREPEHSPLHF. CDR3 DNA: TGTGCCAGCCTTCGCCGGGAACCAGAGCATTCACCCCTCCACTTT.

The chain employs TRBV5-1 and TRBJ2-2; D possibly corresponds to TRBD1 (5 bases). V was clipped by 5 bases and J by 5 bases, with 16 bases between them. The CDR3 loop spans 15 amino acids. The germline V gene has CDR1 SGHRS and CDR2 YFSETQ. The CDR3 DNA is TGCGCCAGCAGGGAAAGGGGCGCGGAAACCGGGGAGCTGTTTTTT. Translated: CASRERGAETGELFF.

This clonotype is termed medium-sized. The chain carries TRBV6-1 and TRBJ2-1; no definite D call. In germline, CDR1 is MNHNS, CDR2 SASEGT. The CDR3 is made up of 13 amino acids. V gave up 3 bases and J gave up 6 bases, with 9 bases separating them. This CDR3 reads CASSDGSSNEQFF. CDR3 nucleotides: TGTGCCAGCAGTGACGGAAGCAGCAATGAGCAGTTCTTC.

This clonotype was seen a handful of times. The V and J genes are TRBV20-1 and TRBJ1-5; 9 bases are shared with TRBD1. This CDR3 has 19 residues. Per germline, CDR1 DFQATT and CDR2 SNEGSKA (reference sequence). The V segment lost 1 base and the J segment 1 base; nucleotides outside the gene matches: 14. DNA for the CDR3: TGCAGTGCTAGAGTTTTGGGACAGGGTGATTTGGAGAGCAATCAGCCCCAGCATTTT. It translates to CSARVLGQGDLESNQPQHF.

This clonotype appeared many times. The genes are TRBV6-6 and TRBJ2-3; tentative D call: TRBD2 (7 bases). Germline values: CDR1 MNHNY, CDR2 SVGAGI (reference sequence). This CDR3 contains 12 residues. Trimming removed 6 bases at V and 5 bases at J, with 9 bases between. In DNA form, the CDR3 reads TGTGCCAGCAGAGGGGGGGGAGATACGCAGTATTTT. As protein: CASRGGGDTQYF.

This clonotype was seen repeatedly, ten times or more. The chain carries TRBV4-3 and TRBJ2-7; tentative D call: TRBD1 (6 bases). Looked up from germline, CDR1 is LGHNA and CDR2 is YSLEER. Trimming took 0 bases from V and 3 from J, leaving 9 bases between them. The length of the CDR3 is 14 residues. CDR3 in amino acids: CASSQEQGYYEQYF. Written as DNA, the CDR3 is TGCGCCAGCAGCCAAGAACAGGGCTACTACGAGCAGTACTTC.

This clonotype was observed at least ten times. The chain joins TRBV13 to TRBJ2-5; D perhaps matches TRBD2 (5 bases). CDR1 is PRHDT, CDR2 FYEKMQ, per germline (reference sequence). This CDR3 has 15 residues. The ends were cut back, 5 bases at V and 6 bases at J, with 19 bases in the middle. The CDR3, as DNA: TGTGCCAGCAGCCCTTCTGGGCTGGGAGAGAAGACCCAGTACTTC. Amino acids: CASSPSGLGEKTQYF.

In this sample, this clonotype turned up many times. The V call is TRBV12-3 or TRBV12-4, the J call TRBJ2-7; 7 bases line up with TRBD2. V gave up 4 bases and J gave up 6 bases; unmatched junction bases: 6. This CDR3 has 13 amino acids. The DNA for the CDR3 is TGTGCCAGCAGTTGGCGGGGGTCCGGCGAGCAGTACGTC. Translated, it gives CASSWRGSGEQYV.

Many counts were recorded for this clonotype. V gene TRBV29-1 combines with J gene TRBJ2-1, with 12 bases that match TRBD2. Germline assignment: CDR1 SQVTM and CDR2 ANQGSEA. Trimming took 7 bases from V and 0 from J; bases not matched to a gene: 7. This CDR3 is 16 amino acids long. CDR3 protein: CSARTSGDSSYNEQFF. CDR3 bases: TGCAGCGCCAGGACTAGCGGGGACAGCTCCTACAATGAGCAGTTCTTC.

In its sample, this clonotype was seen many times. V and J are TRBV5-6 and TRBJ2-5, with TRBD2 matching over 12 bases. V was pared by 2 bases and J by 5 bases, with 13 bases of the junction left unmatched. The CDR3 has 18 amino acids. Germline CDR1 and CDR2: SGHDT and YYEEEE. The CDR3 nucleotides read TGTGCCAGCAGCTTCCGACTCCTAGCGGGGGGGCCCGGGGAGACCCAGTACTTC. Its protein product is CASSFRLLAGGPGETQYF.

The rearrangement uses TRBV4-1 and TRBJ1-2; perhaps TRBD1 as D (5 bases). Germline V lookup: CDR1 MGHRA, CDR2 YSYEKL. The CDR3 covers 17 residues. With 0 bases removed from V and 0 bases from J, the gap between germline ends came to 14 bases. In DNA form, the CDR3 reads TGCGCCAGCAGCCAAGATGTCACAGGCGAAGCTAACTATGGCTACACCTTC. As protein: CASSQDVTGEANYGYTF.

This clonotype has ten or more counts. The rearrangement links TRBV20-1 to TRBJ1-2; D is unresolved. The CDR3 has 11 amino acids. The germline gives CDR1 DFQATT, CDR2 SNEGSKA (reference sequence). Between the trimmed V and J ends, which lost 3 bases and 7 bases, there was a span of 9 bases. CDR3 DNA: TGCAGTGCTAGGCTATCTTCTGGCTACACCTTC. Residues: CSARLSSGYTF.

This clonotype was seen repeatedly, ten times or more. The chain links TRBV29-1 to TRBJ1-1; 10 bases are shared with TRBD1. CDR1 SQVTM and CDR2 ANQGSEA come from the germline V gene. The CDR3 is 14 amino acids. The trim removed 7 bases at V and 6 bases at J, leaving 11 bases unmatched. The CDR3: CSALDRGRNAEAFF. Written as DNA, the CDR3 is TGCAGCGCATTGGACAGGGGGAGAAATGCTGAAGCTTTCTTT.

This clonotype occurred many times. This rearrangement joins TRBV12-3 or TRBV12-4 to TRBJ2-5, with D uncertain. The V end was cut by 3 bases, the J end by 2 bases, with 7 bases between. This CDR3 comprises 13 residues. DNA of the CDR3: TGTGCCAGCAGTTTTTCGGCGCAAGAGACCCAGTACTTC. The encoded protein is CASSFSAQETQYF.

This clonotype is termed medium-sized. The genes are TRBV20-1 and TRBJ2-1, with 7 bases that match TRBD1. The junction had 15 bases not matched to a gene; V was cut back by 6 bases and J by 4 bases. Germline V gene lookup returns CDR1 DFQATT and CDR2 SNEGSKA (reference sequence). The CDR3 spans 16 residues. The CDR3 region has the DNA TGCAGTGCCTTCATGACAGGGTCGGTGAGGTACAATGAGCAGTTCTTC. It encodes CSAFMTGSVRYNEQFF.

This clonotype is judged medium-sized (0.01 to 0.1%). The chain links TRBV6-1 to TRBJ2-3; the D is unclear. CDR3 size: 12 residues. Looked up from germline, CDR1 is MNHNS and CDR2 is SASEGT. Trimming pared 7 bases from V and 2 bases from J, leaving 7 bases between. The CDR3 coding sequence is TGTGCCAGCATGGGGTTCACAGATACGCAGTATTTT. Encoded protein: CASMGFTDTQYF.

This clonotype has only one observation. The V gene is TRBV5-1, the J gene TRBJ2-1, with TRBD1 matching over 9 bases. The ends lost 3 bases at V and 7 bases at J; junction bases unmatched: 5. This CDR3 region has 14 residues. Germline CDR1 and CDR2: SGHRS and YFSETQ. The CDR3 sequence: CASSSGTGRNEQFF. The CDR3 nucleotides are TGCGCCAGCAGCTCCGGGACAGGGAGAAATGAGCAGTTCTTC.

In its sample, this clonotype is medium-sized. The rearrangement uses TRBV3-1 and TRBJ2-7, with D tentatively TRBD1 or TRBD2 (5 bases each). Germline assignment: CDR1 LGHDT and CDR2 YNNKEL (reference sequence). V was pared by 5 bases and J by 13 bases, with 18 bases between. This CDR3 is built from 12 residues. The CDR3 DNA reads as TGTGCCAGCAGCTTTCAACCGGGACCGGTTTACTTC. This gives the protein CASSFQPGPVYF.